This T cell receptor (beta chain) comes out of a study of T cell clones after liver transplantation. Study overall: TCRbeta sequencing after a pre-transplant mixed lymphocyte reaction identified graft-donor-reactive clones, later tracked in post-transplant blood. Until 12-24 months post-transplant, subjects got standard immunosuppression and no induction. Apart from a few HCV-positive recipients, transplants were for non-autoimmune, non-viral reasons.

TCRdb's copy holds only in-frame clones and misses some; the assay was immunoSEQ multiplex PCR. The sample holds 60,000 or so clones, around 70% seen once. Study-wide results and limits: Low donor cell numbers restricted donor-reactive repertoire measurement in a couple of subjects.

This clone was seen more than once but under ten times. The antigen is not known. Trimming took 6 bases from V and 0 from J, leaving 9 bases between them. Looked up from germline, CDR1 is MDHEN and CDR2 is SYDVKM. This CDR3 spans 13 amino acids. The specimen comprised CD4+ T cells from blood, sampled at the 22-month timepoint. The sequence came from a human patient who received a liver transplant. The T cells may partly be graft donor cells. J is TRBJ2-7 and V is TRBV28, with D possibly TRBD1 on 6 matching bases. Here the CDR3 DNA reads TGTGCCAGCAGACAGGGAAGCTCCTACGAGCAGTACTTC. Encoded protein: CASRQGSSYEQYF.